This T cell receptor (beta chain) originates from a study of T cells after yellow fever vaccination. There are 18 residues in the CDR3. The germline CDR1 and CDR2 sequences are MGHRA and YSYEKL. V was trimmed by 1 base and J by 3 bases, leaving 19 bases between them. A single record per CDR3 protein comes from TCRdb applying MiXCR to the 5' RACE reads. The sample holds about 340,000 distinct CDR3 sequences, approximately 4% seen once. The sequencing used PBMCs, collected 5 days after the yellow fever booster vaccination. This sequence joins TRBV4-1 and TRBJ1-3, with a weak D call TRBD1 (5 bases). This TCR was recovered from a young man who received the YFV17D yellow fever vaccine. The CDR3 protein is CASSQVFAGVTFGNTIYF. As DNA, the CDR3 is TGCGCCAGCAGCCAAGTCTTTGCGGGGGTAACATTTGGAAACACCATATATTTT.